One and the same sample provided the 32 T cell receptor beta chains below, sequenced in a study of blood T cell repertoires in COVID-19. TCRdb's table, derived via immunoSEQ multiplex PCR, lists solely in-frame clones and lacks some. The sample includes fewer than 600,000 clones, 85% to 90% seen only once; the top ten take 1.5% to 2%. Sequencing used PBMCs or T cells enriched from blood (not recorded which). These receptors all come from a woman between 40 and 55 years old who had recovered from COVID-19.

The genes are TRBV19 and TRBJ1-5; a possible D gene is TRBD1 (6 bases). The V and J ends lost 6 bases and 1 base respectively, with 10 bases between them. Germline CDR1 reads LNHDA; CDR2 reads SQIVND (reference sequence). CDR3 length equals 14 residues. CDR3 bases: TGTGCCAGTAGAGACAGGCGAAGCAATCAGCCCCAGCATTTT. This sequence encodes CASRDRRSNQPQHF.

In regard to this clone: The junction departs from germline at one end; a sequencing error may be responsible. The rearrangement links TRBV11-2 to TRBJ2-7; D not resolved. Per the germline V gene, CDR1 is SGHAT and CDR2 is FQNNGV. CDR3 length: 13 residues. The CDR3 is CASSLDTNYEQYF. CDR3 in DNA: TGTGCCAGCAGCCTAGACACAAACTACGAGCAGTACTTC.

This chain uses TRBV4-2 with TRBJ2-1; maybe TRBD2 (5 bases). The CDR3 runs 15 residues. Germline CDR1 and CDR2: LGHNA and YNFKEQ. Trimming stripped 1 base from V and 9 bases from J, with 16 bases between. Here the CDR3 reads CASSQARSTSTEQFF. CDR3 DNA: TGTGCCAGCAGCCAAGCGAGGAGTACTAGTACTGAGCAGTTCTTC.

The CDR3 reads CASSFRDRDGETQYF. The CDR3, as DNA: TGTGCCAGCAGTTTCCGGGACAGGGATGGGGAGACCCAGTACTTC. J is TRBJ2-5 and V is TRBV27; 9 nucleotides align to TRBD1. CDR1 is MNHEY, CDR2 SMNVEV, per germline (reference sequence). Trimming removed 3 bases from V and 5 bases from J; junction bases left unmatched: 7. CDR3 length: 15 residues.

This clone was seen only once. The chain has TRBV4-3 and TRBJ2-7; TRBD2 agrees at 12 bases. The CDR3 runs to 17 residues. The ends lost 1 base at V and 3 bases at J; junction bases unmatched: 7. Germline V gives CDR1 LGHNA, CDR2 YSLEER. The CDR3 spells CASSQGPGTSGLYEQYF. The CDR3 DNA reads as TGCGCCAGCAGCCAAGGTCCCGGGACTAGCGGGCTCTACGAGCAGTACTTC.

The rearrangement uses TRBV19 and TRBJ1-2, with TRBD1 identical over 8 bases. Unmatched junction bases numbered 11, after V lost 11 bases and J lost 6 bases. The V gene's germline CDR1 is LNHDA and CDR2 SQIVND (reference sequence). The CDR3 consists of 13 residues. The CDR3 reads CAAEQGVGDGYTF. In DNA form, the CDR3 reads TGTGCCGCCGAACAGGGGGTCGGCGATGGCTACACCTTC.

The chain combines TRBV27 with TRBJ2-6; D is ambiguous. CDR1 MNHEY and CDR2 SMNVEV come from the germline V gene (reference sequence). This CDR3 has 13 amino acids. V lost 6 bases to trimming and J lost 3 bases, with 6 bases between them. CDR3 loop: CASSLIGANVLTF. The CDR3, as DNA: TGTGCCAGCAGCCTAATTGGGGCCAACGTCCTGACTTTC.

This clone was picked up a small number of times. This chain uses TRBV19 with TRBJ1-2; possibly TRBD1 for D (6 bases). Germline values: CDR1 LNHDA, CDR2 SQIVND (reference sequence). This CDR3 has 14 amino acids. The V end lost 4 bases, the J end lost 8 bases, and 17 bases lay between the germline ends. The CDR3 DNA reads as TGTGCCAGTAGTAACACCCCAGGGGCTGGGGGCTACACCTTC. Its translation is CASSNTPGAGGYTF.

A single count supports this clone. This chain connects TRBV5-1 to TRBJ2-1; D possibly corresponds to TRBD1 (5 bases). Per germline, CDR1 SGHRS and CDR2 YFSETQ. The CDR3 length is 17 residues. The V end lost 0 bases, the J end lost 0 bases, and 13 bases lay between the germline ends. The CDR3 coding sequence is TGCGCCAGCAGCTTGGCCGTACGACAGAGCTCCTACAATGAGCAGTTCTTC. Protein sequence: CASSLAVRQSSYNEQFF. Supplemented by reference TRBV5-1 and TRBJ2-1, the full variable domain reads KAGVTQTPRYLIKTRGQQVTLSCSPISGHRSVSWYQQTPGQGLQFLFEYFSETQRNKGNFPGRFSGRQFSNSRSEMNVSTLELGDSALYLCASSLAVRQSSYNEQFFGPGTRLTVL.

The V gene is TRBV4-3, the J gene TRBJ2-5; 8 nucleotides align to TRBD1. V lost 1 base to trimming and J lost 10 bases; unmatched junction nucleotides: 11. The CDR3 is made up of 15 amino acids. From germline, CDR1 is LGHNA and CDR2 YSLEER. Here the CDR3 DNA reads TGCGCCAGCAGCCAAGGGGGCACAGGGGGAAGGGTCCAGTACTTC. This translates into CASSQGGTGGRVQYF.

The rearrangement joins TRBV6-2 or TRBV6-3 to TRBJ2-3; 11 bases align to TRBD2. The germline gives CDR1 MNHEY, CDR2 SVGEGT. This CDR3 is 19 amino acids long. Trimming cost V 0 bases and J 6 bases; bases outside gene matches: 14. The CDR3 DNA reads TGTGCCAGCAGTTACTCCCTTGGTGCAACTAGCGGGAGTAGGGATACGCAGTATTTT. Amino acids: CASSYSLGATSGSRDTQYF.

This sequence joins TRBV5-6 and TRBJ1-1; D gene ambiguous. The ends were cut back, 4 bases at V and 4 bases at J, with 17 bases in the middle. The CDR3 is 15 amino acids. Germline lookup yields CDR1 SGHDT and CDR2 YYEEEE. The CDR3: CASSRPPTAGTEAFF. CDR3 nucleotide sequence: TGTGCCAGCAGCCGACCACCCACCGCGGGCACTGAAGCTTTCTTT.

The rearrangement links TRBV7-2 to TRBJ2-7; 7 nucleotides line up with TRBD2. The germline gives CDR1 SGHTA, CDR2 FQGNSA. The CDR3 runs 14 residues. Germline trimming cut 5 bases from V and 7 bases from J; bases unmatched to any gene: 11. CDR3 sequence reads: CASSRSGMNLEQYF. The DNA for the CDR3 is TGTGCCAGCAGCCGCAGCGGGATGAATTTGGAGCAGTACTTC.

The chain is built from TRBV12-3 or TRBV12-4 and TRBJ2-1; D uncertain. This CDR3 is 12 amino acids long. V lost 6 bases, J lost 7 bases, and 10 bases lay in between. The CDR3 bases are TGTGCCAGCAGCTACCTCTGGAATGAGCAGTTCTTC. Protein sequence: CASSYLWNEQFF.

The chain carries TRBV18 and TRBJ1-1, with TRBD1 matching 8 bases. The CDR3 sequence is 16 residues long. V was pared by 1 base and J by 4 bases, with 8 bases of the junction left unmatched. Germline-derived CDR1 and CDR2 are KGHSH and LQKENI. The CDR3 protein is CASSPLTGGRGTEAFF. CDR3 bases: TGTGCCAGCTCACCACTCACAGGGGGAAGGGGCACTGAAGCTTTCTTT.

This sequence joins TRBV5-6 and TRBJ2-1, with 13 bases aligning to TRBD2. V was clipped by 4 bases and J by 6 bases; unmatched bases: 7. Looked up from germline, CDR1 is SGHDT and CDR2 is YYEEEE. The CDR3 is 16 residues long. As DNA, the CDR3 is TGTGCCAGCAGCATAGGACTAGCGGGAGTGTTCAATGAGCAGTTCTTC. Protein: CASSIGLAGVFNEQFF.

The chain recombines TRBV5-1 with TRBJ2-7; possibly TRBD1 for D (6 bases). Looked up from germline, CDR1 is SGHRS and CDR2 is YFSETQ. The CDR3 is 18 amino acids. V lost 4 bases and J 0 bases, leaving 23 bases between the germline ends. The CDR3 loop is CASSLLDRTEGYSYEQYF. The CDR3 DNA reads as TGCGCCAGCAGCCTGTTAGACAGGACAGAGGGATACTCCTACGAGCAGTACTTC.

This chain uses TRBV7-2 with TRBJ2-3, with D possibly matching TRBD1 (6 bases). From germline, CDR1 is SGHTA and CDR2 FQGNSA. With 5 bases removed from V and 4 bases from J, the gap between germline ends came to 10 bases. This CDR3 has 13 amino acids. For the CDR3, the DNA is TGTGCCAGCAGCCCCTACAGGGCAGATACGCAGTATTTT. Its protein is CASSPYRADTQYF.

This sequence joins TRBV11-2 and TRBJ1-1, with TRBD1 as a possible D gene (5 bases). CDR1 is SGHAT and CDR2 is FQNNGV in the germline V gene. This CDR3 is built from 17 residues. Between the trimmed V and J ends, which lost 4 bases and 0 bases, there was a span of 18 bases. DNA of the CDR3: TGTGCCAGCAGCTCCGGTCGACAGCTACCAATGAACACTGAAGCTTTCTTT. As protein: CASSSGRQLPMNTEAFF.

The chain uses TRBV19 and TRBJ2-1; possibly TRBD1 for D (6 bases). CDR3 size: 15 residues. Looked up from germline, CDR1 is LNHDA and CDR2 is SQIVND (reference sequence). The ends were cut back, 3 bases at V and 1 base at J, with 10 bases in the middle. The CDR3 loop is CASSMTGGSYNEQFF. CDR3 nucleotide sequence: TGTGCCAGTAGTATGACAGGAGGTTCCTACAATGAGCAGTTCTTC.

This clone appeared a single time. J is TRBJ1-5 and V is TRBV16; D gene ambiguous. The CDR3 runs to 14 residues. V lost 6 bases, J lost 7 bases, and 16 bases lay in between. Germline V CDR1 and CDR2: KGHSY, FQNENV. The CDR3 bases are TGTGCCAGCAGACCGGGCCCTCGGGGACAGCCCCAGCATTTT. It codes for CASRPGPRGQPQHF.

The chain uses TRBV9 and TRBJ2-3; 13 bases map to TRBD2. The germline CDR1 and CDR2 sequences are SGDLS and YYNGEE. After removal of 4 bases from V and 5 bases from J, the junction contained 10 bases not matched to a gene. The CDR3 is 17 residues long. The CDR3 here is CASSSDPTSGRVDTQYF. For the CDR3, the DNA is TGTGCCAGCAGCTCCGACCCTACTAGCGGGAGGGTAGATACGCAGTATTTT.

This sequence joins TRBV7-2 and TRBJ1-1; D might be TRBD1 (5 bases). CDR1 and CDR2 (germline): SGHTA, FQGNSA. The CDR3 spans 13 residues. V was cut by 3 bases and J by 2 bases, with 7 bases left in between. In DNA form, the CDR3 reads TGTGCCAGCAGCTTGACAGTAAACACTGAAGCTTTCTTT. Amino acids: CASSLTVNTEAFF. Drawing the rest from reference TRBV7-2 and TRBJ1-1, the complete variable domain is GAGVSQSPSNKVTEKGKDVELRCDPISGHTALYWYRQSLGQGLEFLIYFQGNSAPDKSGLPSDRFSAERTGGSVSTLTIQRTQQEDSAVYLCASSLTVNTEAFFGQGTRLTVV.

The chain recombines TRBV4-1 with TRBJ1-2; D call uncertain. This CDR3 is 14 amino acids long. Trimming removed 5 bases from V and 4 bases from J, with 14 bases in between. Germline V CDR1 and CDR2: MGHRA, YSYEKL. The CDR3: CASSYNPGSYGYTF. CDR3 bases: TGCGCCAGCAGCTATAACCCGGGGAGCTATGGCTACACCTTC.

V gene TRBV19 combines with J gene TRBJ2-7; 8 nucleotides align to TRBD2. This CDR3 contains 16 residues. J gave up 5 bases and V 6 bases, and 15 bases lay outside the gene matches. Germline values: CDR1 LNHDA, CDR2 SQIVND (reference sequence). Here the CDR3 DNA reads TGTGCCAGTAGCGTCCTTAGCAGCGGGAGATTCGACGAGCAGTACTTC. Residues: CASSVLSSGRFDEQYF.

This clone was seen a single time. The V call is TRBV2, the J call TRBJ1-4; perhaps TRBD1 as D (5 bases). CDR1 and CDR2 (germline): SNHLY, FYNNEI. CDR3 length: 15 residues. V lost 6 bases and J 7 bases, leaving 18 bases between the germline ends. The CDR3 coding sequence is TGTGCCAGCAGAGGGGAAGGGGTATATAGTGAAAAACTGTTTTTT. Translated: CASRGEGVYSEKLFF.

This clone showed up just once. The V call is TRBV7-9, the J call TRBJ1-4; 7 nucleotides match TRBD1. J was trimmed by 2 bases and V by 4 bases; bases with no gene match: 1. Germline V gene sequence: CDR1 SEHNR, CDR2 FQNEAQ (reference sequence). CDR3 length: 14 amino acids. The CDR3 bases are TGTGCCAGCAGCTCAGGGGGTACTAATGAAAAACTGTTTTTT. As protein: CASSSGGTNEKLFF.

This clone was observed a handful of times. The chain links TRBV24-1 to TRBJ2-1, with TRBD2 matching 8 bases. The germline CDR1 and CDR2 sequences are KGHDR and SFDVKD. The CDR3 runs 15 residues. Trimming removed 4 bases from V and 9 bases from J; junction bases left unmatched: 10. DNA for the CDR3: TGTGCCACCAGTGACATTGGTCTCGCGGGAGGTGAGCAGTTCTTC. Protein: CATSDIGLAGGEQFF.

The chain has TRBV2 and TRBJ2-3, with 10 bases fitting TRBD2. The V and J ends lost 1 base and 1 base, in that order; junction bases with no gene match: 5. The CDR3 covers 17 residues. The germline gives CDR1 SNHLY, CDR2 FYNNEI. As DNA, the CDR3 is TGTGCCAGCAGTGAAGGAGCGGGAGGGCGGGGCACAGATACGCAGTATTTT. This gives the protein CASSEGAGGRGTDTQYF.

This clone was seen just once. V usage is TRBV29-1 and J usage is TRBJ2-3, with a possible D match to TRBD2 (6 bases). Trimming took 5 bases from V and 4 from J, leaving 19 bases between them. The V gene's germline CDR1 is SQVTM and CDR2 ANQGSEA. This CDR3 spans 15 amino acids. The CDR3 spells CSVPIGGPWADTQYF. The CDR3, as DNA: TGCAGCGTTCCTATTGGAGGGCCTTGGGCAGATACGCAGTATTTT.

The V call is TRBV6-5, the J call TRBJ1-3; 10 bases fit TRBD1. The CDR3 runs to 15 residues. Germline V CDR1 and CDR2: MNHEY, SVGAGI. Trimming cost V 4 bases and J 2 bases; bases outside gene matches: 2. This chain's CDR3 is CASSLGTGAGNTIYF. CDR3 DNA: TGTGCCAGCAGTTTGGGGACAGGGGCTGGAAACACCATATATTTT.

This chain joins TRBV19 and TRBJ2-1; TRBD1 aligns across 8 bases. This CDR3 has 13 amino acids. With V trimmed by 1 base and J by 10 bases, 3 bases remained unmatched. CDR1 is LNHDA and CDR2 is SQIVND in the germline V gene (reference sequence). The DNA of the CDR3 is TGTGCCAGTAGTATAGGACAGGGGAACGAGCAGTTCTTC. This codes for CASSIGQGNEQFF.